At least ten counts were recorded for the clone carrying this T cell receptor (beta chain). The antigen is not known. The sample originates from a study of T cells in Graves' hyperthyroidism and ophthalmopathy. General study points: Through a model of 13 V-J features, ophthalmopathy was separated from stable hyperthyroidism. Blood also contained most expanded thyroid clonotypes above 0.001.

Researchers amplified the TCR beta CDR3 regions from RNA transcripts. The HTBI set primed first-round TCR CDR3 RT-PCR. From the multiplex PCR reads, TCRdb called clonotypes with MiXCR, one entry per CDR3 protein. Seen here are 500,000 to 600,000 distinct CDR3 sequences, approximately 20% observed once, and the top ten hold roughly 44%. This CDR3 has 15 residues. Trimming took 1 base from V and 6 from J, leaving 10 bases between them. This clonotype originated in a middle-aged man with Graves' ophthalmopathy. This chain uses TRBV12-3 or TRBV12-4 with TRBJ1-6; D may be TRBD1 (5 bases). The sequenced sample was blood. The CDR3 DNA reads TGTGCCAGCAGTTTAGGCTGGGGGTTTAATTCACCCCTCCACTTT. Protein product: CASSLGWGFNSPLHF.